This is a list of T cell receptor beta chains from one sample in a study of OX40 agonist ivuxolimab in advanced cancers. Clones were sequenced by immunoSEQ multiplex PCR, and TCRdb holds only the in-frame ones, with some missing. The repertoire holds 65,000 to 70,000 clones, with around nine tenths as singletons. The material was CD4+ or CD8+ T cells sorted from blood, obtained in a trial of the OX40 agonist ivuxolimab. All receptors derive from an adult with an advanced solid tumor such as melanoma, head and neck, liver or kidney cancer. Each CDR3 is given with its conserved first and last residue. The D gene is left open where the match is weak. The size field is filled for only some rows; it gives once, few, many or a size class.

abundance	v_gene	d_gene	j_gene	CDR3nt	CDR3aa
NA	TRBV14	NA	TRBJ2-2	TGTGCCAGCAGCCAAGATATAGGGACCGGGGAGCTGTTTTTT	CASSQDIGTGELFF
NA	TRBV7-8	NA	TRBJ2-7	TGTGCCAGCAGCCCTTGGACAGCCTCCTACGAGCAGTACTTC	CASSPWTASYEQYF
NA	TRBV19	TRBD1	TRBJ1-1	TGTGCCAGTAGTCGAGACAGGGCCGGGAACACTGAAGCTTTCTTT	CASSRDRAGNTEAFF
NA	TRBV7-2	NA	TRBJ2-1	TGTGCCAGCAGACCGACTTCTAGCTCCTACAATGAGCAGTTCTTC	CASRPTSSSYNEQFF
once	TRBV5-5	NA	TRBJ1-1	TGTGCCAGCAGCTCGCAGGCAGGGAGCACTGAAGCTTTCTTT	CASSSQAGSTEAFF
NA	TRBV11-2	TRBD1	TRBJ2-7	TGTGCCAGCAGCTCAAGGGGGGACGGGACAGGGCTGGTCGAGCAGTACTTC	CASSSRGDGTGLVEQYF
NA	TRBV4-1	NA	TRBJ1-4	TGCGCCAGCAGACTTTCCCCGGCGGTGAGGGAGAGGACTAATGAAAAACTGTTTTTT	CASRLSPAVRERTNEKLFF
NA	TRBV19	TRBD1	TRBJ1-5	TGTGCCAGTCTACAGGGGGCATATCAGCCCCAGCATTTT	CASLQGAYQPQHF
NA	TRBV6-6	NA	TRBJ1-2	TGTGCCAGCAGTTTGGGACCCTATGGCTACACCTTC	CASSLGPYGYTF
NA	TRBV19	TRBD2	TRBJ2-5	TGTGCCAGTAGTAAGGGCTGGACTAGCGGCCTCCGGACCCAGTACTTC	CASSKGWTSGLRTQYF
NA	TRBV2	NA	TRBJ1-5	TGTGCCAGCAGCCCCACCACAGGGCGGCAGCCCCAGCATTTT	CASSPTTGRQPQHF
NA	TRBV12-5	NA	TRBJ1-5	TGTGCTAGTGGTACTATGAATCAGCCCCAGCATTTT	CASGTMNQPQHF
NA	TRBV21-1	NA	TRBJ2-7	TGTGCCAGCGCTGACAGGGGGCCGTCATTGGCTGACGAGCAGTACTTC	CASADRGPSLADEQYF
once	TRBV10-3	NA	TRBJ1-6	TGTGCCATCAGGGAGCTACAGGGCCCTTATTCACCCCTCCACTTT	CAIRELQGPYSPLHF
NA	TRBV4-2	NA	TRBJ1-6	TGTGCCAGCAGCCGCGGGGTGGTCGATAATTCACCCCTCCACTTT	CASSRGVVDNSPLHF
once	TRBV5-1	NA	TRBJ1-3	TGCGCCAGCAGAGACAGCGTCGGCGGCTCTGGAAACACCATATATTTT	CASRDSVGGSGNTIYF
NA	TRBV30	NA	TRBJ1-1	TGTGCCTGGAGTGTATCGGGCGCTTCAGCTTTCTTT	CAWSVSGASAFF
NA	TRBV7-3	NA	TRBJ2-7	TGTGCCAGCAGCGCCGACAGGTCCCCAAAGCAGTACTTC	CASSADRSPKQYF
NA	TRBV5-1	NA	TRBJ2-7	TGCGCCAGCAGTCGCGACCCAGCCTACGAGCAGTACTTC	CASSRDPAYEQYF
once	TRBV28	NA	TRBJ1-1	TGTGCCAGCAAAACAGGGTGGTGGAACACTGAAGCTTTCTTT	CASKTGWWNTEAFF
few	TRBV7-9	NA	TRBJ2-7	TGTGCCAGCGGAAAGGGAAGTTGGGAGCAGTACTTC	CASGKGSWEQYF
once	TRBV5-1	NA	TRBJ2-2	TGCGCCAGCAGCCGTACGACGGGACCCTCCCCCGGGGAGCTGTTTTTT	CASSRTTGPSPGELFF
NA	TRBV6-6	TRBD2	TRBJ2-7	TGTGCCAGCAGTCCAAGGACTAGGTCCTACGAGCAGTACTTC	CASSPRTRSYEQYF
NA	TRBV5-4	TRBD2	TRBJ2-1	TGTGCCAGCAGCACCGGGACTAGCGGGGGGAAATACAATGAGCAGTTCTTC	CASSTGTSGGKYNEQFF
NA	TRBV7-8	NA	TRBJ1-6	TGTGCCAGCAGCTTTCGACAGGACCCTAATTCACCCCTCCACTTT	CASSFRQDPNSPLHF
NA	TRBV6-1	TRBD2	TRBJ2-7	TGTGCCAGCACAGCGGGGGGGAGCTACGAGCAGTACTTC	CASTAGGSYEQYF
NA	TRBV7-9	NA	TRBJ1-1	TGTGCCAGCAGCTTAGATACCACCCTGGGCACTGAAGCTTTCTTT	CASSLDTTLGTEAFF
NA	TRBV7-2	NA	TRBJ2-7	TGTGCCAGCAGCGGCACAGGTCACAACGAGCAGTACTTC	CASSGTGHNEQYF
NA	TRBV5-1	NA	TRBJ1-1	TGCGCCAGCAGCTTAAGGGAGAACACTGAAGCTTTCTTT	CASSLRENTEAFF
NA	TRBV7-3	TRBD1	TRBJ2-7	TGTGCCAGCAGCCCAGCAGCCCCCGGGACAGGGTCCGAGCAGTACTTC	CASSPAAPGTGSEQYF
NA	TRBV5-4	NA	TRBJ2-5	TGTGCCAGCAGCTTGGAAAGGGGATCCCAAGGAGAGACCCAGTACTTC	CASSLERGSQGETQYF